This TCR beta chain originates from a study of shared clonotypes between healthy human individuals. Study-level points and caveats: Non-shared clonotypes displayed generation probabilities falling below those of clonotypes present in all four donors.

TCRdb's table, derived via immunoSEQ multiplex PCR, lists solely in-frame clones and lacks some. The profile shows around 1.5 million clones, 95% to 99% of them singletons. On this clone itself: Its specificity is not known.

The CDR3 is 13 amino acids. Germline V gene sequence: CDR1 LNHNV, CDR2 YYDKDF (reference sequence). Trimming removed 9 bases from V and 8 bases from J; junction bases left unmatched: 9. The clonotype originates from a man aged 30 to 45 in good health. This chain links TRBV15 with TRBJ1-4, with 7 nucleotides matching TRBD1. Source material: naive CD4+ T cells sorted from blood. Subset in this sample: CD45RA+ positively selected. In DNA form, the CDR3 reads TGTGCCACATGGGGGGACAGACAAGAAAAACTGTTTTTT. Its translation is CATWGDRQEKLFF.